Presented here are 26 T cell receptor beta chains from one specimen sequenced in a study of regulatory T cells in long-lasting Graves disease (dated by TCRdb to about 2021). Library method: multiplex PCR. Data came from an Illumina HiSeq 4000. TCR beta libraries were built with iRepertoire HTBI primers and Arm-PCR amplification of CDR3 regions. The public reads were reprocessed in TCRdb via fastp at Q25 and MiXCR, keeping in-frame beta chains. Every distinct CDR3 protein forms one entry, paired with its most common genes and DNA. The sample table records a few hundred thousand distinct CDR3 sequences; around 15% of these occur just once. The ten largest clones take up roughly a fifth of the sample. The time point label of this sample denotes: newly diagnosed GD, antithyroid drugs for less than 3 months. RNA was extracted from PBMCs in TRIzol for both TCR sequencing and RNA sequencing. These data are also associated with another study on T cells in Graves' hyperthyroidism and ophthalmopathy.

Material: peripheral blood mononuclear cells (PBMCs), obtained at new diagnosis, from a patient treated with antithyroid drugs. All receptors come from a woman younger than 30 with Graves disease. Donor details come from another sample of the same person, matched by shared clones.

This clonotype appeared many times. The CDR3 loop is CASSQEANTYEQYF. DNA for the CDR3: TGTGCCAGCAGCCAAGAGGCCAACACCTACGAGCAGTACTTC. V is TRBV3-1 and J is TRBJ2-7; D is undetermined. The ends were cut back, 0 bases at V and 2 bases at J, with 8 bases in the middle. The CDR3 spans 14 residues. Germline lookup yields CDR1 LGHDT and CDR2 YNNKEL (reference sequence).

The genes are TRBV19 and TRBJ1-1; D is ambiguous. Per the germline V gene, CDR1 is LNHDA and CDR2 is SQIVND (reference sequence). V lost 1 base and J 2 bases, leaving 8 bases between the germline ends. The CDR3 consists of 14 residues. CDR3 DNA sequence: TGTGCCAGTAGTATAGCCCCACCCAACACTGAAGCTTTCTTT. This gives the protein CASSIAPPNTEAFF.

This sequence joins TRBV13 and TRBJ1-3, with D possibly being TRBD1 (5 bases). The V end lost 5 bases, the J end lost 2 bases, and 19 bases lay between the germline ends. The CDR3 has 17 amino acids. Looked up from germline, CDR1 is PRHDT and CDR2 is FYEKMQ (reference sequence). Here the CDR3 reads CASSDYTGTEAGNTIYF. Here the CDR3 DNA reads TGTGCCAGCAGCGATTACACCGGGACGGAAGCTGGAAACACCATATATTTT.

This clonotype was observed a handful of times. The genes are TRBV5-6 and TRBJ1-2; possible D gene TRBD1, 5 bases. Germline-derived CDR1 and CDR2 are SGHDT and YYEEEE. This CDR3 is 12 amino acids long. The V end lost 0 bases, the J end lost 13 bases, and 13 bases lay between the germline ends. Written as DNA, the CDR3 is TGTGCCAGCAGCTTGGGGACACTTATCGGCACCTTC. It is translated as CASSLGTLIGTF.

This clonotype was counted at least ten times. The rearrangement uses TRBV7-2 and TRBJ2-7; tentatively, D is TRBD1 (6 bases). Germline V gene data show CDR1 as SGHTA and CDR2 as FQGNSA. The length of the CDR3 is 14 residues. Trimming took 6 bases from V and 3 from J, leaving 15 bases between them. Here the CDR3 reads CASSPQTGNYEQYF. CDR3 nucleotide sequence: TGTGCCAGCAGTCCTCAGACAGGAAACTACGAGCAGTACTTC.

The CDR3 here is CASSPLLSGANVLTF. CDR3 sequence (DNA): TGTGCCAGCTCACCGCTTCTCTCTGGGGCCAACGTCCTGACTTTC. The gene calls are TRBV18 and TRBJ2-6, with D hard to call. Germline assignment: CDR1 KGHSH and CDR2 LQKENI. V lost 3 bases, J lost 0 bases, and 6 bases lay in between. The CDR3 runs 15 residues.

At least ten counts were recorded for this clonotype. The chain combines TRBV15 with TRBJ2-6; 7 nucleotides align to TRBD1. Trimming removed 3 bases from V and 4 bases from J; junction bases left unmatched: 3. Germline V gene lookup returns CDR1 LNHNV and CDR2 YYDKDF (reference sequence). The CDR3 is 15 residues long. The CDR3 nucleotides read TGTGCCACCAGCAGGACAGGGTCCGGGGCCAACGTCCTGACTTTC. Protein sequence: CATSRTGSGANVLTF.

There are many counts of this clonotype. The V call is TRBV7-8, the J call TRBJ2-1, with D perhaps matching TRBD1 or TRBD2 (5 bases each). CDR1 is SGHVS, CDR2 FQNEAQ, per germline. V was clipped by 4 bases and J by 0 bases, with 13 bases between them. The CDR3 has 16 residues. In nucleotides, the CDR3 is TGTGCCAGCAGCTCCCGTGGTGGGGGCTCCTACAATGAGCAGTTCTTC. Translated, it gives CASSSRGGGSYNEQFF.

This clonotype was observed a handful of times. The V gene is TRBV6-1, the J gene TRBJ1-4; a possible D gene is TRBD1 (6 bases). The germline gives CDR1 MNHNS, CDR2 SASEGT. CDR3 size: 14 residues. V was cut by 10 bases and J by 5 bases, with 17 bases left in between. The CDR3 protein is CATLGQLANEKLFF. CDR3 in DNA: TGTGCCACCCTCGGACAGCTAGCAAATGAAAAACTGTTTTTT.

This clonotype showed up many times. The rearrangement uses TRBV30 and TRBJ2-7, with D maybe TRBD1 (5 bases). The CDR3 is 11 amino acids. Trimming cost V 1 base and J 6 bases, with 7 bases left between them. CDR1 and CDR2 from the germline V gene are GTSNPN and SVGIG (reference sequence). CDR3 protein: CAWSEGAEQYF. Written as DNA, the CDR3 is TGTGCCTGGAGTGAAGGGGCCGAGCAGTACTTC.

This clonotype was seen at least ten times. The chain links TRBV5-1 to TRBJ2-2; TRBD1 aligns across 8 bases. Germline loops: CDR1 SGHRS, CDR2 YFSETQ. The ends lost 5 bases at V and 4 bases at J; junction bases unmatched: 4. The CDR3 has 14 amino acids. The CDR3 bases are TGCGCCAGCAGGAGGGGGACAGGCACCGGGGAGCTGTTTTTT. Its translation: CASRRGTGTGELFF.

This clonotype was observed at least ten times. The rearrangement uses TRBV12-3 or TRBV12-4 and TRBJ2-7; tentatively, D is TRBD2 (5 bases). V lost 0 bases, J lost 6 bases, and 15 bases lay in between. This CDR3 is 15 amino acids long. Here the CDR3 reads CASSLALGGPPEQYF. Written as DNA, the CDR3 is TGTGCCAGCAGTTTAGCCCTAGGCGGGCCGCCCGAGCAGTACTTC.

This clonotype was detected many times. The chain couples TRBV6-1 to TRBJ1-2, with TRBD1 identical over 8 bases. The V segment lost 7 bases and the J segment 7 bases; nucleotides outside the gene matches: 5. The CDR3 runs 12 residues. The V gene's germline CDR1 is MNHNS and CDR2 SASEGT. The CDR3 DNA reads as TGTGCCAGCATAGGGGGACAGGTTGGCTACACCTTC. Translated, it gives CASIGGQVGYTF.

This clonotype came up many times. The rearrangement joins TRBV6-1 to TRBJ1-6; D is ambiguous. The length of the CDR3 is 13 residues. The ends were cut back, 11 bases at V and 8 bases at J, with 16 bases in the middle. CDR1 and CDR2 (germline): MNHNS, SASEGT. Written as DNA, the CDR3 is TGTGCCTGCCGGTCTACTGGGGATTCACCCCTCCACTTT. Protein: CACRSTGDSPLHF.

This clonotype showed up many times. The J gene is TRBJ2-7, the V gene TRBV27; 7 bases are a match to TRBD2. The CDR3 sequence is 14 residues long. Germline V CDR1 and CDR2: MNHEY, SMNVEV (reference sequence). V was clipped by 7 bases and J by 0 bases; unmatched bases: 6. The CDR3 spells CASTTPGGSYEQYF. The CDR3 coding sequence is TGTGCCAGCACAACCCCGGGGGGCTCCTACGAGCAGTACTTC.

The chain carries TRBV5-1 and TRBJ1-6; maybe TRBD1 (5 bases). V shed 2 bases and J shed 14 bases, with 20 bases lying between them. Germline assignment: CDR1 SGHRS and CDR2 YFSETQ. The CDR3 contains 15 residues. This CDR3 is CASSLLDTGAGTLHF. CDR3 in DNA: TGCGCCAGCAGCTTACTCGACACCGGGGCGGGGACCCTCCACTTT.

Remarks on this clonotype: A much bigger clone sits one base away, suggesting this may be a read error. The final CDR3 position lacks the conserved phenylalanine or tryptophan, pointing to a likely read error. This rearrangement joins TRBV28 to TRBJ2-1; D is unclear. The J call may be in error: the DNA end matches TRBJ2-5 better. CDR1 MDHEN and CDR2 SYDVKM come from the germline V gene. This CDR3 comprises 14 residues. This CDR3 reads CASSPPGLGETQYS. CDR3 coding DNA: TGTGCCAGCAGTCCCCCCGGGCTAGGAGAGACCCAGTACTCC.

This clonotype has a count of ten or more. J is TRBJ2-1 and V is TRBV5-1, with 10 bases identical to TRBD2. The length of the CDR3 is 15 residues. J was trimmed by 5 bases and V by 0 bases; bases with no gene match: 2. Germline CDR1 and CDR2: SGHRS and YFSETQ. The CDR3 spells CASSLDSGGNNEQFF. The CDR3 region has the DNA TGCGCCAGCAGCTTGGATAGCGGGGGGAACAATGAGCAGTTCTTC.

This clonotype has ten or more counts. This rearrangement joins TRBV6-5 to TRBJ1-1; D unresolved. Trimming left V 2 bases short and J 4 bases short, with 11 bases between. CDR3 length equals 14 residues. CDR1 MNHEY and CDR2 SVGAGI come from the germline V gene. CDR3 sequence: CASSYGGPGTEAFF. Here the CDR3 DNA reads TGTGCCAGCAGTTACGGAGGGCCGGGCACTGAAGCTTTCTTT.

The sample holds many counts of this clonotype. This chain links TRBV3-1 with TRBJ2-7; maybe TRBD2 (6 bases). The germline V gene encodes CDR1 LGHDT and CDR2 YNNKEL (reference sequence). The germline V and J ends were trimmed by 4 bases and 2 bases, with 15 bases remaining between them. CDR3 size: 15 residues. CDR3: CASSLGLPRTYEQYF. The DNA for the CDR3 is TGTGCCAGCAGCCTCGGACTACCTAGAACCTACGAGCAGTACTTC.

This clonotype has ten or more counts. V and J are TRBV30 and TRBJ1-4, with TRBD1 as a possible D gene (5 bases). The V end was cut by 5 bases, the J end by 9 bases, with 13 bases between. The germline V gene has CDR1 GTSNPN and CDR2 SVGIG (reference sequence). The CDR3 contains 12 residues. The CDR3 DNA reads TGTGCCTGGGGTGGTGGGACCCAAAAACTGTTTTTT. Translated: CAWGGGTQKLFF.

This clonotype was seen many times. The chain employs TRBV20-1 and TRBJ2-3; tentatively, D is TRBD1 or TRBD2 (6 bases each). This CDR3 comprises 11 residues. V dropped 6 bases and J dropped 5 bases, with 9 bases sitting between them. CDR1 DFQATT and CDR2 SNEGSKA come from the germline V gene (reference sequence). DNA for the CDR3: TGCAGTGCCGAGGGGGGAGATACGCAGTATTTT. This codes for CSAEGGDTQYF.

This clonotype was picked up a small number of times. V gene TRBV29-1 combines with J gene TRBJ2-7; no reliable D call. Germline V gives CDR1 SQVTM, CDR2 ANQGSEA. The length of the CDR3 is 11 residues. Trimming removed 8 bases from V and 3 bases from J, with 11 bases in between. In nucleotides, the CDR3 is TGCAGCATGAGACTGGGCTACGAGCAGTACTTC. Its protein product is CSMRLGYEQYF.

This clonotype was observed many times. The chain is built from TRBV29-1 and TRBJ2-5, with 7 bases aligning to TRBD2. The CDR3 is 16 residues long. Germline assignment: CDR1 SQVTM and CDR2 ANQGSEA. Losses at the gene ends were 5 bases for V and 5 bases for J; bases not matched to a gene: 17. CDR3 nucleotides: TGCAGCGTTTCTGGTGGGAGGGCCCTTGCCATCGAGACCCAGTACTTC. Protein: CSVSGGRALAIETQYF.

This clonotype was counted ten times or more. The chain couples TRBV28 to TRBJ2-7; 8 positions match TRBD1. Per the germline V gene, CDR1 is MDHEN and CDR2 is SYDVKM. The length of the CDR3 is 15 residues. Trimming at V came to 6 bases and at J to 3 bases, leaving 10 bases not matched to a gene. CDR3: CASSDGTGARYEQYF. CDR3 DNA sequence: TGTGCCAGCAGCGACGGGACAGGAGCTCGCTACGAGCAGTACTTC.

This clonotype was counted ten times or more. V usage is TRBV6-2 or TRBV6-3 and J usage is TRBJ2-6; a possible D gene is TRBD1 (6 bases). This CDR3 is 18 amino acids long. Germline loops: CDR1 MNHEY, CDR2 SVGEGT. The ends were cut back, 1 base at V and 3 bases at J, with 16 bases in the middle. The CDR3 nucleotides are TGTGCCAGCAGTTACTTTCGTCTACAGGGAAGTGGGGCCAACGTCCTGACTTTC. Amino acid sequence: CASSYFRLQGSGANVLTF.